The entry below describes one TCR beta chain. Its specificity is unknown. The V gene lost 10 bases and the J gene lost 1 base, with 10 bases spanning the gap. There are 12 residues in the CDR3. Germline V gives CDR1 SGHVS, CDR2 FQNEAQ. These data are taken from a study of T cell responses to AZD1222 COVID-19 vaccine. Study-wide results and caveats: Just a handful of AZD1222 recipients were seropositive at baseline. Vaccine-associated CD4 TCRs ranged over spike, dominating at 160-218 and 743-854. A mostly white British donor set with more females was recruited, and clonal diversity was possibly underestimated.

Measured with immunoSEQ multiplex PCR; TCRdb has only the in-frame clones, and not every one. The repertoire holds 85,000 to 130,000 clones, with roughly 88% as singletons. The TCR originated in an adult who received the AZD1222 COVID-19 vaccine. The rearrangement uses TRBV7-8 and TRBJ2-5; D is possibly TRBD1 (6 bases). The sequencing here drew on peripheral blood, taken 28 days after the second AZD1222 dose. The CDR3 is CATGALQETQYF. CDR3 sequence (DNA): TGTGCCACAGGGGCCCTCCAAGAGACCCAGTACTTC.